The T cell receptor beta chain described here comes from a study of T-cell memory formation after mild COVID-19. TCR alpha and TCR beta cDNA libraries carrying sample barcodes and UMIs came from 5'RACE with constant-segment primers. Using its own MiXCR run on the 5' RACE reads, TCRdb lists one record per CDR3 protein. The sample includes under 200,000 distinct CDR3 sequences, around 10% of them seen just once. The CDR3 loop spans 15 amino acids. V lost 7 bases, J lost 2 bases, and 8 bases stayed unmatched. General observations from the study: The study found contracting CD4+ clones mainly in CM and EM and contracting CD8+ clones in EMRA. Clones contracting across day 15 to 85 had a balanced CD4/CD8 profile; later expanding clones leaned CD4+. Pre-infection memory showed some responding clones, and this suggested that cross-reactive memory joined.

This clonotype appeared a few times. The antigen remains undetermined. This receptor was obtained from a man between 18 and 35 years old who had mild COVID-19 (a few samples of this study predate the infection). Cell type and time point are not known. This chain connects TRBV12-3 or TRBV12-4 to TRBJ1-3, with 7 nucleotides matching TRBD1. What was sequenced was PBMCs or a T cell subset sorted from them (not recorded which). CDR3 amino acids: CASTPGTVAGNTIYF. The CDR3 DNA sequence: TGTGCCAGCACCCCTGGGACAGTCGCTGGAAACACCATATATTTT.